Listed below are T cell receptor beta chains from one sample, sequenced in a study of sequential checkpoint blockade in melanoma. TCRdb's copy holds only in-frame clones and misses some; the assay was immunoSEQ multiplex PCR. Of about 17,000 clones detected, roughly 70% appear once; the ten largest clones hold about 10%. This specimen was CD8+ T cells sorted from blood (inferred from file names), taken from a patient given nivolumab and ipilimumab in sequence. These TCRs come from a human donor with melanoma. The CDR3 runs from the conserved cysteine through the conserved F or W. The D gene is left open where the match is weak. Expanded clones get a size class; other rows say once, few or many, or leave the size out.

DNA | CDR3 | D | V | size | J | length
TGTGCCAGTAGTATAAGGTCCAGGGGCGTGGACGAGCAGTACTTC | CASSIRSRGVDEQYF | . | TRBV19 | once | TRBJ2-7 | 15
TGTGCCAGCAGTGAAGCCAATAACGCGGGGGAGCAGTACTTC | CASSEANNAGEQYF | . | TRBV6-1 | . | TRBJ2-7 | 14
TGCGCCAGCAGCTTAGGGGGCCGGACTGAAGCTTTCTTT | CASSLGGRTEAFF | TRBD1 | TRBV5-1 | . | TRBJ1-1 | 13
TGTGCCAGCAGCTTGGGCGTGGATACGCAGTATTTT | CASSLGVDTQYF | . | TRBV5-4 | . | TRBJ2-3 | 12
TGTGCCAGCGGTGATGGGGGCTATGAGCAGTTCTTC | CASGDGGYEQFF | . | TRBV7-2 | . | TRBJ2-1 | 12
TGCGCCAGCAGCCAAGGGGGCCCATCCCTTCGCGAGCAGTACTTC | CASSQGGPSLREQYF | . | TRBV4-1 | . | TRBJ2-7 | 15
TGCGCCAGCAGCCAAGTAGGGGGGGTTGAGCAGTTCTTC | CASSQVGGVEQFF | . | TRBV4-3 | . | TRBJ2-1 | 13
TGTGCCAGCAGCCCGAAGAGCGGGCTCGACAATGAGCAGTTCTTC | CASSPKSGLDNEQFF | . | TRBV27 | . | TRBJ2-1 | 15
TGTGCCAGCATCTTCGGGACTAGCGGGAGCAATGAGCAGTTCTTC | CASIFGTSGSNEQFF | TRBD2 | TRBV7-9 | . | TRBJ2-1 | 15
TGTGCCAGCAGCCCTGGACAGCTCTATGGCTACACCTTC | CASSPGQLYGYTF | . | TRBV6-1 | few | TRBJ1-2 | 13
TGTGCCAGCAACGAGGGGGACATTACCTACGAGCAGTACTTC | CASNEGDITYEQYF | . | TRBV9 | . | TRBJ2-7 | 14
TGTGCCACCAGCAGAGTAGGACAGGGACCGAACACTGAAGCTTTCTTT | CATSRVGQGPNTEAFF | TRBD1 | TRBV15 | . | TRBJ1-1 | 16
TGCGCCAGCAGCCAAGACGCGGTCCTCGGGTCCTACAATGAGCAGTTCTTC | CASSQDAVLGSYNEQFF | . | TRBV4-3 | . | TRBJ2-1 | 17
TGTGCCAGCAGCTTATCAAGGGGGACTAGCCAAGGTTACGAGCAGTACTTC | CASSLSRGTSQGYEQYF | TRBD2 | TRBV11-3 | few | TRBJ2-7 | 17
TGTGCCAGTAGTATGTTTGTGACTAGCGGAGCCGAGCAGTACTTC | CASSMFVTSGAEQYF | TRBD2 | TRBV19 | . | TRBJ2-7 | 15
TGTGCCAGCAGCCCACTGGGGACAGCGACTGAAAAACTGTTTTTT | CASSPLGTATEKLFF | TRBD1 | TRBV14 | . | TRBJ1-4 | 15
TGTGCCAGCAGAGGGCTAGCGGGAGTCGAGCAGTACTTC | CASRGLAGVEQYF | TRBD2 | TRBV27 | . | TRBJ2-7 | 13
TGTGCCAGCAGCCGTAGTCCCCAGGGTAACACTGAAGCTTTCTTT | CASSRSPQGNTEAFF | . | TRBV7-9 | few | TRBJ1-1 | 15
TGTGCCAGCAGCTTAGTTCTGGGACAGGGAGGGGGGGCTGAAGCTTTCTTT | CASSLVLGQGGGAEAFF | TRBD1 | TRBV11-3 | once | TRBJ1-1 | 17
TGTGCCAGCAGTTCCTCCCAGGGGGCCGGGCAGCCCCAGCATTTT | CASSSSQGAGQPQHF | TRBD1 | TRBV6-5 | few | TRBJ1-5 | 15
TGTGCCAGCAACTTGCAATTGGCGGGCGAGCAGTTCTTC | CASNLQLAGEQFF | . | TRBV11-2 | . | TRBJ2-1 | 13
TGTGCCAGCAGCCCCGGTGGACAGGGCCACGCTAACTATGGCTACACCTTC | CASSPGGQGHANYGYTF | TRBD1 | TRBV7-9 | . | TRBJ1-2 | 17
TGTGCCAGCAGTATATATTATGGAGGGAGTGATTACTACAATGAGCAGTTCTTC | CASSIYYGGSDYYNEQFF | . | TRBV27 | . | TRBJ2-1 | 18
TGTGCCAGCAGCTGGACAGGGGACACTGAAGCTTTCTTT | CASSWTGDTEAFF | TRBD1 | TRBV2 | . | TRBJ1-1 | 13
TGTGCCAGCAGTGGATACAGGGGCACCGGGGAGCTGTTTTTT | CASSGYRGTGELFF | TRBD1 | TRBV25-1 | once | TRBJ2-2 | 14
TGTGCCAGCAGAAGGGGTAGCGGGAGCACCGGGGAGCTGTTTTTT | CASRRGSGSTGELFF | TRBD2 | TRBV9 | . | TRBJ2-2 | 15
TGTGCCAGCAGCCCCGAGGTGGGAGCGGGAAGAGCGGGGACCCAGTACTTC | CASSPEVGAGRAGTQYF | TRBD2 | TRBV11-2 | . | TRBJ2-5 | 17
TGTGCCAGCAAAGGGAGTCGAGATACGCAGTATTTT | CASKGSRDTQYF | . | TRBV27 | once | TRBJ2-3 | 12
TGTGCCAGCAGCTACGGACAGGGGGTATACGAGCAGTACTTC | CASSYGQGVYEQYF | TRBD1 | TRBV11-3 | few | TRBJ2-7 | 14
TGTGCCAGCACCACAGTACAGGGCGGCCAAGAGACCCAGTACTTC | CASTTVQGGQETQYF | . | TRBV7-6 | . | TRBJ2-5 | 15
TGTGCCAGCAGCTGGGGACTAGCGGGCCGCTCTGGGGCCAACGTCCTGACTTTC | CASSWGLAGRSGANVLTF | TRBD2 | TRBV7-6 | few | TRBJ2-6 | 18